The clone carrying this T cell receptor beta chain occurred once. This specimen belongs to a study of cytomegalovirus exposure and HLA in healthy donors. Turning to the study itself: An earlier analysis found fewer than 120 million unique TCR beta sequences from approximately 190 million T cells.

The PCR ran on 60 Vbeta and 13 Jbeta primers. TCRdb keeps only in-frame clones here, not all; method: immunoSEQ multiplex PCR. The sample gives fewer than 250,000 clones, 87% of which show up once; more than 1% is in the top ten. V shed 4 bases and J shed 6 bases, with 16 bases lying between them. Germline CDR1 SGHDT, CDR2 YYEEEE. The CDR3 has 14 amino acids. Sequenced input: PBMCs. This TCR came from a boy younger than 10 in good health and CMV-seronegative. The J gene is TRBJ1-1, the V gene TRBV5-6; D is uncertain. CDR3 nucleotides: TGTGCCAGCAGCCTCCCGGGTGGGGAGGCTGAAGCTTTCTTT. Translated: CASSLPGGEAEAFF.